A single sample is the source of the 27 T cell receptor beta chains below, sequenced in a study of CD8+CD57+ T cells in acquired aplastic anemia. TCR beta VDJ and CDR3 were profiled, and genomic DNA was the template. A single record per CDR3 protein comes from TCRdb applying MiXCR to the reads. The sample records about 160,000 distinct CDR3 sequences, 40% to 60% being singletons. All sequencing subjects had displayed CD8+CD57+ cell expansion on flow cytometry. Sequenced material: sorted CD4+, CD8+, or CD8+CD57+ T cells (not recorded which) from PBMCs. All receptors come from a human donor with aplastic anemia.

CDR3 sequence: CASRQGGDTEAFF. CDR3 nucleotides: TGTGCCAGCAGGCAGGGAGGGGACACTGAAGCTTTCTTT. This chain uses TRBV25-1 with TRBJ1-1; possible D gene TRBD1, 5 bases. Trimming removed 6 bases at V and 3 bases at J, with 11 bases between. The CDR3 has 13 amino acids. Germline V lookup: CDR1 MGHDK, CDR2 SYGVNS.

The chain uses TRBV20-1 and TRBJ1-5, with D perhaps TRBD1 (5 bases). The germline V gene has CDR1 DFQATT and CDR2 SNEGSKA (reference sequence). The CDR3 runs to 14 residues. V was shortened by 7 bases and J by 7 bases, with 20 bases between the two germline ends. The CDR3 protein is CSVIPAGRGQPQHF. Here the CDR3 DNA reads TGCAGTGTCATACCGGCAGGGCGGGGGCAGCCCCAGCATTTT.

This clonotype was recorded at least ten times. The chain employs TRBV5-1 and TRBJ2-7, with 11 bases lining up with TRBD2. V shed 4 bases and J 2 bases; nucleotides not matched to a gene: 11. CDR3 length: 17 amino acids. CDR1 is SGHRS, CDR2 YFSETQ, per germline. CDR3 region: CASSPGTSGIWAYEQYF. CDR3 nucleotides: TGCGCCAGCAGCCCCGGGACTAGCGGAATCTGGGCCTACGAGCAGTACTTC.

The CDR3 loop is CASSEVQVGGQPQHF. The CDR3 DNA is TGTGCCAGCAGTGAAGTACAGGTCGGGGGTCAGCCCCAGCATTTT. The chain has TRBV2 and TRBJ1-5; D is possibly TRBD1 (5 bases). This CDR3 is 15 amino acids long. The V gene's germline CDR1 is SNHLY and CDR2 FYNNEI. Deletions cut 1 base from V and 6 bases from J, with 13 bases between.

The rearrangement links TRBV15 to TRBJ2-7; D remains unclear. This CDR3 has 14 amino acids. CDR1 and CDR2 from the germline V gene are LNHNV and YYDKDF (reference sequence). The V gene lost 0 bases and the J gene lost 5 bases, with 11 bases spanning the gap. CDR3 protein: CATSRDWSVHEQYF. In nucleotides, the CDR3 is TGTGCCACCAGCAGAGATTGGAGCGTCCACGAGCAGTACTTC. Using reference TRBV15 and TRBJ2-7 for the parts outside the CDR3, the full variable domain is DAMVIQNPRYQVTQFGKPVTLSCSQTLNHNVMYWYQQKSSQAPKLLFHYYDKDFNNEADTPDNFQSRRPNTSFCFLDIRSPGLGDTAMYLCATSRDWSVHEQYFGPGTRLTVT.

This clonotype has a count of ten or more. This sequence joins TRBV19 and TRBJ1-1; TRBD1 agrees at 7 bases. Germline V gene data show CDR1 as LNHDA and CDR2 as SQIVND (reference sequence). This CDR3 comprises 16 residues. V shed 7 bases, J shed 4 bases, and the junction held 15 bases outside the gene matches. This CDR3 reads CASNDRVVLDGTEAFF. CDR3 nucleotide sequence: TGTGCCAGTAATGACAGGGTGGTCTTAGATGGCACTGAAGCTTTCTTT.

This clonotype turned up a few times. The rearrangement joins TRBV10-3 to TRBJ1-1, with D possibly matching TRBD1 (6 bases). CDR1 and CDR2 (germline): ENHRY, SYGVKD. Trimming removed 10 bases at V and 4 bases at J, with 19 bases between. The CDR3 covers 14 residues. CDR3 sequence reads: CATWDTRLSTEAFF. The CDR3 DNA sequence: TGTGCCACTTGGGACACGAGACTCAGCACTGAAGCTTTCTTT.

Notes on this clonotype: Mismatch with germline at one junction end may stem from a read error. The J gene is TRBJ2-7, the V gene TRBV30, with no clear D. The V gene's germline CDR1 is GTSNPN and CDR2 SVGIG (reference sequence). CDR3 size: 13 residues. Written as DNA, the CDR3 is TGTGCCTGTTCAGGTGTGGTCTCCTGCGAGCAGTACTTC. This gives the protein CACSGVVSCEQYF. Full variable domain (outside the CDR3, taken from reference TRBV30 and TRBJ2-7): SQTIHQWPATLVQPVGSPLSLECTVEGTSNPNLYWYRQAAGRGLQLLFYSVGIGQISSEVPQNLSASRPQDRQFILSSKKLLLSDSGFYLCACSGVVSCEQYFGPGTRLTVT.

This clonotype was seen repeatedly, ten times or more. The chain combines TRBV24-1 with TRBJ2-3, with D maybe TRBD1 (8 bases). CDR3 length: 15 amino acids. Deletions cut 2 bases from V and 5 bases from J, with 13 bases between. Germline-derived CDR1 and CDR2 are KGHDR and SFDVKD. The CDR3 protein is CATSDSDREGDTQYF. CDR3 bases: TGTGCCACCAGTGATTCGGACAGGGAGGGAGATACGCAGTATTTT.

This chain joins TRBV27 and TRBJ2-7, with D uncertain. Germline CDR1 MNHEY, CDR2 SMNVEV (reference sequence). V lost 0 bases to trimming and J lost 3 bases, with 9 bases between them. This CDR3 is 14 amino acids long. The chain's CDR3 is CASSLSNQIYEQYF. CDR3 nucleotides: TGTGCCAGCAGTTTATCGAACCAAATCTACGAGCAGTACTTC.

This clonotype was observed once. A clone one base away is much larger, so this may be a read error. The rearrangement links TRBV11-3 to TRBJ1-1, with D unresolved. Germline V gene data show CDR1 as SGHNT and CDR2 as YENEEA. V lost 0 bases to trimming and J lost 6 bases, with 14 bases between them. The CDR3 loop spans 15 amino acids. The CDR3 region is CASSLEAQSVPEAFF. CDR3 coding DNA: TGTGCCAGCAGCTTAGAGGCACAGAGTGTCCCTGAAGCTTTCTTT.

This clonotype was found a few times. The chain carries TRBV10-3 and TRBJ2-7; TRBD2 matches at 8 bases. CDR1 is ENHRY and CDR2 is SYGVKD in the germline V gene. J gave up 1 base and V 8 bases, and 7 bases lay outside the gene matches. The CDR3 totals 14 residues. CDR3 coding DNA: TGTGCCATCGGGGGACTAGACGGGTCCTACGAGCAGTACTTC. Its protein is CAIGGLDGSYEQYF.

This clonotype came up once. The V and J genes are TRBV24-1 and TRBJ2-3; 10 bases fit TRBD2. The junction had 0 bases not matched to a gene; V was cut back by 7 bases and J by 0 bases. Germline CDR1 reads KGHDR; CDR2 reads SFDVKD. The CDR3 is 14 amino acids. CDR3 amino acids: CATRTSGSTDTQYF. The CDR3 DNA follows: TGTGCCACCAGGACTAGCGGGAGCACAGATACGCAGTATTTT.

The V gene is TRBV24-1, the J gene TRBJ2-5; TRBD1 is a possible D gene (5 bases). CDR1 and CDR2 (germline): KGHDR, SFDVKD. This CDR3 region has 13 residues. Trimming removed 9 bases at V and 5 bases at J, with 15 bases between. Here the CDR3 DNA reads TGTGCCACCGGGGCAGGGTTAGAGGAGACCCAGTACTTC. Translation gives CATGAGLEETQYF.

Only a few counts were recorded for this clonotype. The rearrangement uses TRBV10-2 and TRBJ1-6, with D possibly matching TRBD1 (6 bases). Looked up from germline, CDR1 is WSHSY and CDR2 is SAAADI. The CDR3 length is 12 residues. Trimming took off 3 bases at V and 15 bases at J, with 12 bases between the two ends. In DNA, the CDR3 is TGCGCCAGCAGTGATACAAGACAGGACCTCCACTTT. Encoded protein: CASSDTRQDLHF.

This chain connects TRBV9 to TRBJ2-3, with 8 nucleotides matching TRBD2. Germline lookup yields CDR1 SGDLS and CDR2 YYNGEE. The CDR3 covers 15 residues. J gave up 4 bases and V 0 bases, and 4 bases lay outside the gene matches. The CDR3 DNA sequence: TGTGCCAGCAGCGTAGGGGGACTAGAAGCAGATACGCAGTATTTT. Amino acids: CASSVGGLEADTQYF.

This clonotype was observed once. The rearrangement uses TRBV11-1 and TRBJ2-1, with 7 bases fitting TRBD2. Germline CDR1 and CDR2: SGHAT and FQDESV (reference sequence). The CDR3 sequence is 16 residues long. V dropped 5 bases and J dropped 4; count of bases not matched to a gene: 11. CDR3 sequence: CASSHSGLADYNEQFF. The CDR3 coding sequence is TGTGCCAGCAGCCATTCGGGGCTAGCGGATTACAATGAGCAGTTCTTC.

This clonotype was detected only a few times. The rearrangement links TRBV6-5 to TRBJ1-4; TRBD1 matches at 12 bases. The CDR3 length is 16 residues. Germline trimming cut 3 bases from V and 5 bases from J; bases unmatched to any gene: 4. Germline V lookup: CDR1 MNHEY, CDR2 SVGAGI. CDR3 sequence reads: CASSYWDRGQNEKLFF. The CDR3 DNA sequence: TGTGCCAGCAGTTATTGGGACAGGGGGCAAAATGAAAAACTGTTTTTT.

The V call is TRBV20-1, the J call TRBJ2-1, with 15 positions matching TRBD2. CDR3 size: 16 residues. Germline V gives CDR1 DFQATT, CDR2 SNEGSKA (reference sequence). The V segment lost 2 bases and the J segment 8 bases; nucleotides outside the gene matches: 7. The CDR3 DNA reads as TGCAGTGCTAGACTCTGGACTAGCGGGAGGGTCGATGAGCAGTTCTTC. Its translation is CSARLWTSGRVDEQFF.

This clonotype appeared a few times. The chain combines TRBV6-1 with TRBJ1-1; D might be TRBD1 (6 bases). Germline V gene sequence: CDR1 MNHNS, CDR2 SASEGT. Trimming removed 8 bases at V and 1 base at J, with 17 bases between. CDR3 length equals 15 residues. The chain's CDR3 is CASLFHPRGNTEAFF. DNA of the CDR3: TGTGCCAGCCTTTTTCACCCCAGGGGGAACACTGAAGCTTTCTTT.

This chain connects TRBV12-3 or TRBV12-4 to TRBJ2-7, with a weak D call TRBD2 (6 bases). The CDR3 is made up of 14 amino acids. V gave up 1 base and J gave up 5 bases, with 12 bases separating them. This chain's CDR3 is CASSLDPGVHEQYF. The CDR3 nucleotides are TGTGCCAGCAGTTTAGATCCGGGGGTCCACGAGCAGTACTTC.

About this clonotype itself: One junction end does not reproduce the germline sequence, and a read error may be involved. The chain combines TRBV19 with TRBJ1-1; a possible D gene is TRBD1 (5 bases). CDR3 length: 14 amino acids. Germline CDR1 reads LNHDA; CDR2 reads SQIVND (reference sequence). CDR3 residues: CASKERGLNTEASF. DNA of the CDR3: TGTGCCAGTAAAGAAAGGGGTTTGAATACTGAAGCTTCCTTT.

Turning to this clonotype: This may be a read error: a much more frequent sequence differs by one nucleotide. The chain combines TRBV6-1 with TRBJ1-1, with D uncertain. V gave up 9 bases and J gave up 1 base, with 12 bases separating them. The length of the CDR3 is 13 residues. Germline-derived CDR1 and CDR2 are MNHNS and SASEGT. The CDR3 sequence: CASRGPQNTEAFF. The CDR3 region has the DNA TGTGCCAGTCGTGGGCCCCAGAACACTGAAGCTTTCTTT.

The chain links TRBV9 to TRBJ2-1; D not certain. The V end lost 0 bases, the J end lost 8 bases, and 6 bases lay between the germline ends. This CDR3 region has 12 residues. The V gene's germline CDR1 is SGDLS and CDR2 YYNGEE. CDR3 nucleotide sequence: TGTGCCAGCAGCGTAGGATGGGATGAGCAGTTCTTC. Its translation is CASSVGWDEQFF. Looking up the rest from reference TRBV9 and TRBJ2-1 gives the full variable domain: DSGVTQTPKHLITATGQRVTLRCSPRSGDLSVYWYQQSLDQGLQFLIQYYNGEERAKGNILERFSAQQFPDLHSELNLSSLELGDSALYFCASSVGWDEQFFGPGTRLTVL.

V gene TRBV20-1 combines with J gene TRBJ2-7; 7 nucleotides agree with TRBD1. V trimming: 7 bases; J trimming: 2 bases; junction bases outside the gene matches: 8. The CDR3 spans 13 residues. Germline lookup yields CDR1 DFQATT and CDR2 SNEGSKA (reference sequence). The CDR3, as DNA: TGCAGTGGCTGGGACAGTCAAGCCTACGAGCAGTACTTC. The encoded protein is CSGWDSQAYEQYF.

The rearrangement uses TRBV20-1 and TRBJ1-3; D is uncertain. The V and J ends lost 3 bases and 2 bases respectively, with 5 bases between them. Germline V gene lookup returns CDR1 DFQATT and CDR2 SNEGSKA (reference sequence). The CDR3 runs to 12 residues. CDR3 DNA: TGCAGTGCTAGTTCGGCTGGAAACACCATATATTTT. Translating it yields CSASSAGNTIYF.

Note on this clonotype: Since a much larger clone is just one base distant, this may be a read error. The CDR3 does not close with the conserved phenylalanine or tryptophan, likely indicating a read error. The chain joins TRBV6-1 to TRBJ2-3; no reliable D call. Germline loops: CDR1 MNHNS, CDR2 SASEGT. This CDR3 region has 11 residues. CDR3 sequence: CAIGNTDTQYL. CDR3 in DNA: TGTGCGATCGGTAACACAGATACGCAGTATCTT.